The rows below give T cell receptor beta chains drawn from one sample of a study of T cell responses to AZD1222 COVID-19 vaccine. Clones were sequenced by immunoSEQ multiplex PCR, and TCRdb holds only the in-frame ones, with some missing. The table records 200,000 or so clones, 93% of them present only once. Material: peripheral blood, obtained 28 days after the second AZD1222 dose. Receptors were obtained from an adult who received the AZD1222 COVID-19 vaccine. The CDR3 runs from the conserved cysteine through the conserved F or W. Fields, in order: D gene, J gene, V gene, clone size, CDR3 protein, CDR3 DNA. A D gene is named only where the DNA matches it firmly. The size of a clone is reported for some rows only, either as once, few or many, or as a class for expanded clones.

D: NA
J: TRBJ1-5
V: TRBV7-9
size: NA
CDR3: CASSLEDSLNQPQHF
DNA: TGTGCCAGCAGCTTGGAGGACAGTCTAAATCAGCCCCAGCATTTT

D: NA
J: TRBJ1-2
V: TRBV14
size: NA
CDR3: CASSPGTRFGYTF
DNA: TGTGCCAGCAGCCCCGGAACGAGGTTTGGCTACACCTTC

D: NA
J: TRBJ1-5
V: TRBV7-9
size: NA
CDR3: CASSLVLGGGSNQPQHF
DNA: TGTGCCAGCAGCTTAGTGTTGGGCGGTGGGAGCAATCAGCCCCAGCATTTT

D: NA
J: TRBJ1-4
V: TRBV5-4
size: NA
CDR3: CASSLDGLAGGEKLFF
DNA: TGTGCCAGCAGCTTGGATGGCCTCGCGGGCGGGGAAAAACTGTTTTTT

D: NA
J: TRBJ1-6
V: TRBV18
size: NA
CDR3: CASSPDSNSPLHF
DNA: TGTGCCAGCTCACCTGACAGTAATTCACCCCTCCACTTT

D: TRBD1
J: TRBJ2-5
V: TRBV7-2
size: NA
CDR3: CASSLGQGKETQYF
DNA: TGTGCCAGCAGCTTAGGACAGGGAAAGGAGACCCAGTACTTC

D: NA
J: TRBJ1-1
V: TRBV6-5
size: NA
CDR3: CASSLQGWNTEAFF
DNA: TGTGCCAGCAGCCTCCAGGGTTGGAACACTGAAGCTTTCTTT

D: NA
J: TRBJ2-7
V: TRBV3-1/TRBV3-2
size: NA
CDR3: CASSPPSQYF
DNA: TGTGCCAGCAGCCCCCCCTCTCAGTACTTC

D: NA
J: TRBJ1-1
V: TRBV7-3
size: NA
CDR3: CASSSTSGAEAFF
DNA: TGTGCCAGCAGCTCGACATCCGGGGCTGAAGCTTTCTTT

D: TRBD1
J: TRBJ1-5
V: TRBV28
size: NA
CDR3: CASMRPRGSNQPQHF
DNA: TGTGCCAGCATGAGACCCAGGGGGAGCAATCAGCCCCAGCATTTT

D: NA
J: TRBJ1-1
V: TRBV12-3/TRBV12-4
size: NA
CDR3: CASSLIGTEAFF
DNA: TGTGCCAGCAGTTTGATAGGTACTGAAGCTTTCTTT

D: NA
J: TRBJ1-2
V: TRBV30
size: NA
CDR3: CAWRTMQVGYTF
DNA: TGTGCCTGGAGGACCATGCAGGTTGGCTACACCTTC

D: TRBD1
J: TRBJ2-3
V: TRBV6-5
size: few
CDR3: CASSYGQGAGTDTQYF
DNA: TGTGCCAGCAGTTACGGACAGGGGGCCGGCACAGATACGCAGTATTTT

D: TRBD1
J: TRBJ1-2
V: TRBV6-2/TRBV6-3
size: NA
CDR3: CASSQPGQGIYGYTF
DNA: TGTGCCAGCAGCCAACCGGGACAGGGGATCTATGGCTACACCTTC

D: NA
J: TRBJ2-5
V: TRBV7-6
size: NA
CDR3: CATRGSGSHLQETQYF
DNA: TGTGCCACCCGAGGCTCCGGGAGTCACTTACAAGAGACCCAGTACTTC

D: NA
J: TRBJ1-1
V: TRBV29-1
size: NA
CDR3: CSVSDRLLIAFF
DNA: TGCAGCGTTTCCGACCGGTTACTGATCGCTTTCTTT

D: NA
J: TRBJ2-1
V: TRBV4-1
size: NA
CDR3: CASSALRGRRVPYNEQFF
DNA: TGCGCCAGCAGCGCCCTACGGGGCAGGCGAGTCCCCTACAATGAGCAGTTCTTC

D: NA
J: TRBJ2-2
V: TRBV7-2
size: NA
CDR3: CASSLDPLGAGELFF
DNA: TGTGCCAGCAGCTTGGACCCGCTCGGCGCCGGGGAGCTGTTTTTT

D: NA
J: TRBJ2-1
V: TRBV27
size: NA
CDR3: CASRGGRGPYYNEQFF
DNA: TGTGCCAGCAGGGGGGGGCGGGGGCCATACTACAATGAGCAGTTCTTC

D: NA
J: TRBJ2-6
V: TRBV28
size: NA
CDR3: CASRGVSGANVLTF
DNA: TGTGCCAGCAGGGGAGTTTCTGGGGCCAACGTCCTGACTTTC

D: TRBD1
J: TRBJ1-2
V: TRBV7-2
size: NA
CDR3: CASSSDRLYGYTF
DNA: TGTGCCAGCAGCTCGGACAGGCTCTATGGCTACACCTTC

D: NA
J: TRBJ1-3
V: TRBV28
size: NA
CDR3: CAGEGGSGNTIYF
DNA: TGTGCCGGCGAGGGGGGCTCTGGAAACACCATATATTTT

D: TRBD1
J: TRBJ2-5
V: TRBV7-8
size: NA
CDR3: CASSLAGDRGLETQYF
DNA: TGTGCCAGCAGCTTAGCGGGGGACAGGGGGCTAGAGACCCAGTACTTC

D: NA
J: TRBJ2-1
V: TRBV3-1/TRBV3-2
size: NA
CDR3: CASSHDRRNEQFF
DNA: TGTGCCAGCAGCCACGACAGACGCAATGAGCAGTTCTTC